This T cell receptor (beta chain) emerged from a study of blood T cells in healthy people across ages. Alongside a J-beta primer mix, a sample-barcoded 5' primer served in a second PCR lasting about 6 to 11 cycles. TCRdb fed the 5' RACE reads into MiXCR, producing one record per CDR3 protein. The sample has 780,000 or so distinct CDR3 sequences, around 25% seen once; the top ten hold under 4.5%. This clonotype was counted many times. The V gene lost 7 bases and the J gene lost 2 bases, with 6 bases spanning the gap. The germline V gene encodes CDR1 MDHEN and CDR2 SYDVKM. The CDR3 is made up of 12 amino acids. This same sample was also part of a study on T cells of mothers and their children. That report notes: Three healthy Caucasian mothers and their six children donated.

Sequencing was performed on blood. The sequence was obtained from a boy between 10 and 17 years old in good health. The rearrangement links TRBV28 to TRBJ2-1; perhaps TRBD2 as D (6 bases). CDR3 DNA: TGTGCCAGCACTAGCGCCTACAATGAGCAGTTCTTC. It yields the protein CASTSAYNEQFF.